This entry lists 23 T cell receptor beta chains sequenced from one sample in a study of a mutant IDH1 vaccine in newly diagnosed glioma (TCRdb year 2021). Library preparation employed the immunoSEQ multiplex PCR assay. This is the immuneACCESS table as TCRdb keeps it, with only in-frame sequences that have V and J called. A part of the clones is gone; compared with another copy, unresolved V genes explain less than half, and the rest is unexplained. Present in this sample are 80,000 to 100,000 clones, roughly 82% of which were seen just once. 5.3% of the sample is in the top ten clones. The time point tag for this specimen amounts to: baseline, week 1 (first vaccination visit). This sample's treatment or condition label indicates: pre-vaccination baseline after standard-of-care therapy. Material: PBMCs, obtained from a glioma patient treated with radiotherapy, temozolomide or both. These receptors were collected from a middle-aged man with glioma. Some clones in this sample may be carry-over from other donors' samples.

The DNA for the CDR3 is TGTGCCAGCAGCTTACACTTGCCCGACTCTGGAAACACCATATATTTT. It yields the protein CASSLHLPDSGNTIYF. J is TRBJ1-3 and V is TRBV7-8; D is ambiguous. Trimming shortened V by 2 bases and J by 0 bases, and 11 bases separated the two germline ends. From germline, CDR1 is SGHVS and CDR2 FQNEAQ. The CDR3 extends over 16 amino acids.

V is TRBV30 and J is TRBJ1-5; D is ambiguous. CDR1 and CDR2 (germline): GTSNPN, SVGIG (reference sequence). The V end lost 5 bases, the J end lost 3 bases, and 17 bases lay between the germline ends. This CDR3 spans 15 amino acids. CDR3 nucleotide sequence: TGTGCCTGGTCCCCGGAACCAGGACCCAATCAGCCCCAGCATTTT. Amino acids: CAWSPEPGPNQPQHF.

The chain carries TRBV5-4 and TRBJ2-6, with a tentative D call TRBD1 (5 bases). The CDR3 loop spans 15 amino acids. Deletions cut 2 bases from V and 1 base from J, with 7 bases between. In germline, CDR1 is SGHNT, CDR2 YYREEE (reference sequence). CDR3 residues: CASSFRGSGANVLTF. In DNA, the CDR3 is TGTGCCAGCAGCTTTAGGGGATCTGGGGCCAACGTCCTGACTTTC.

The gene calls are TRBV2 and TRBJ1-3; no clear D. V was pared by 6 bases and J by 3 bases, with 6 bases between. Germline-derived CDR1 and CDR2 are SNHLY and FYNNEI. CDR3 length equals 12 residues. This CDR3 reads CASRGDGNTIYF. CDR3 DNA sequence: TGTGCCAGCAGGGGAGATGGAAACACCATATATTTT.

In its sample, this clone was seen once. The rearrangement links TRBV5-1 to TRBJ1-5; D gene unclear. V lost 0 bases and J lost 3, with 10 bases in between. Germline loops: CDR1 SGHRS, CDR2 YFSETQ. The length of the CDR3 is 15 residues. For the CDR3, the DNA is TGCGCCAGCAGCTTGGGGGGTTTATACAATCAGCCCCAGCATTTT. Its translation is CASSLGGLYNQPQHF.

The V call is TRBV4-1, the J call TRBJ2-3; no reliable D call. V lost 6 bases to trimming and J lost 2 bases, with 12 bases between them. This CDR3 comprises 14 residues. The V gene's germline CDR1 is MGHRA and CDR2 YSYEKL. The CDR3, as DNA: TGCGCCAGCAGTCAAAGCCTTCTCACAGATACGCAGTATTTT. This gives the protein CASSQSLLTDTQYF.

This chain connects TRBV4-2 to TRBJ1-4; possible D gene TRBD1, 5 bases. Germline values: CDR1 LGHNA, CDR2 YNFKEQ. The V gene lost 1 base and the J gene lost 2 bases, with 8 bases spanning the gap. CDR3 size: 15 residues. CDR3: CASSQARGTNEKLFF. CDR3 in DNA: TGTGCCAGCAGCCAAGCTCGGGGGACTAATGAAAAACTGTTTTTT.

V usage is TRBV13 and J usage is TRBJ1-1; TRBD1 might be the D (6 bases). CDR3 length: 14 residues. Trimming removed 3 bases from V and 3 bases from J, with 11 bases in between. Per the germline V gene, CDR1 is PRHDT and CDR2 is FYEKMQ (reference sequence). The CDR3 sequence is CASSFVRGDTEAFF. The CDR3 DNA reads TGTGCCAGCAGCTTTGTCAGGGGCGACACTGAAGCTTTCTTT. Based on the CDR3 plus reference TRBV13 and TRBJ1-1, the full variable domain is AAGVIQSPRHLIKEKRETATLKCYPIPRHDTVYWYQQGPGQDPQFLISFYEKMQSDKGSIPDRFSAQQFSDYHSELNMSSLELGDSALYFCASSFVRGDTEAFFGQGTRLTVV.

This chain joins TRBV4-2 and TRBJ1-3; the D is unclear. This CDR3 has 15 residues. V was clipped by 4 bases and J by 0 bases, with 10 bases between them. Germline V lookup: CDR1 LGHNA, CDR2 YNFKEQ. The CDR3 DNA reads as TGTGCCAGCAGCCCCGTGGATTACTCTGGAAACACCATATATTTT. As protein: CASSPVDYSGNTIYF.

The chain links TRBV30 to TRBJ2-5; D tentatively reads TRBD1 or TRBD2 (5 bases each). This CDR3 has 16 residues. V was clipped by 2 bases and J by 2 bases, with 18 bases between them. The germline gives CDR1 GTSNPN, CDR2 SVGIG (reference sequence). In DNA, the CDR3 is TGTGCCTGGAGTCACAGGACTGGTCTATCGCAAGAGACCCAGTACTTC. It translates to CAWSHRTGLSQETQYF.

The rearrangement uses TRBV19 and TRBJ1-1; D ambiguous. V lost 5 bases and J 4 bases, leaving 5 bases between the germline ends. The germline gives CDR1 LNHDA, CDR2 SQIVND (reference sequence). The CDR3 extends over 11 amino acids. DNA for the CDR3: TGTGCCAGTAGTTGGGTCACTGAAGCTTTCTTT. Protein: CASSWVTEAFF.

This clone is a singleton in its sample. The chain is built from TRBV2 and TRBJ2-1; TRBD2 aligns across 15 bases. V was clipped by 0 bases and J by 3 bases; unmatched bases: 12. CDR3 size: 21 residues. Germline V gene lookup returns CDR1 SNHLY and CDR2 FYNNEI. CDR3 DNA sequence: TGTGCCAGCAGTGAAGCGCTTGTGGGACTAGCGGGGGGTAGTAGCTACAATGAGCAGTTCTTC. This translates into CASSEALVGLAGGSSYNEQFF.

The chain employs TRBV13 and TRBJ2-7; D uncertain. In germline, CDR1 is PRHDT, CDR2 FYEKMQ (reference sequence). V lost 2 bases, J lost 4 bases, and 15 bases lay in between. The CDR3 covers 15 residues. The CDR3, as DNA: TGTGCCAGCAGCTTATGGAAAGGGAAGACATACGAGCAGTACTTC. Translation: CASSLWKGKTYEQYF.

The chain links TRBV19 to TRBJ1-2; the D is unclear. CDR1 is LNHDA, CDR2 SQIVND, per germline (reference sequence). The V end lost 1 base, the J end lost 4 bases, and 7 bases lay between the germline ends. CDR3 size: 13 residues. The CDR3 is CASSIGRLYGYTF. The CDR3 nucleotides are TGTGCCAGTAGTATAGGGCGCCTCTATGGCTACACCTTC.

V usage is TRBV29-1 and J usage is TRBJ2-3, with D unresolved. V lost 3 bases and J lost 2, with 6 bases in between. Germline lookup yields CDR1 SQVTM and CDR2 ANQGSEA. The CDR3 covers 12 residues. The CDR3 protein is CSVEQYTDTQYF. CDR3 sequence (DNA): TGCAGCGTTGAGCAATACACAGATACGCAGTATTTT.

The chain links TRBV6-1 to TRBJ1-4, with 8 positions matching TRBD1. J gave up 7 bases and V 6 bases, and 7 bases lay outside the gene matches. CDR1 is MNHNS, CDR2 SASEGT, per germline. This CDR3 region has 14 residues. The CDR3 DNA reads TGTGCCAGCAGCCCAACAGGGGGTAGTGAAAAACTGTTTTTT. Translation: CASSPTGGSEKLFF.

The chain recombines TRBV19 with TRBJ2-5; TRBD1 or TRBD2 may be the D gene (5 bases each). CDR3 size: 14 residues. Trimming took 1 base from V and 7 from J, leaving 13 bases between them. From germline, CDR1 is LNHDA and CDR2 SQIVND (reference sequence). This chain's CDR3 is CASSIAGAEGTQYF. CDR3 coding DNA: TGTGCCAGTAGTATAGCCGGGGCCGAGGGGACCCAGTACTTC. Based on the CDR3 plus reference TRBV19 and TRBJ2-5, the full variable domain is DGGITQSPKYLFRKEGQNVTLSCEQNLNHDAMYWYRQDPGQGLRLIYYSQIVNDFQKGDIAEGYSVSREKKESFPLTVTSAQKNPTAFYLCASSIAGAEGTQYFGPGTRLLVL.

The V gene is TRBV7-2, the J gene TRBJ2-5; 9 positions agree with TRBD2. V gave up 1 base and J gave up 2 bases; unmatched junction bases: 5. The CDR3 contains 16 residues. The germline V gene encodes CDR1 SGHTA and CDR2 FQGNSA. The CDR3 protein is CASSLGQRGAQETQYF. DNA for the CDR3: TGTGCCAGCAGCTTAGGTCAGCGGGGGGCTCAAGAGACCCAGTACTTC.

J is TRBJ2-7 and V is TRBV5-1; D might be TRBD1 or TRBD2, each matching 5 bases. V lost 5 bases and J 2 bases, leaving 20 bases between the germline ends. The CDR3 loop spans 16 amino acids. CDR1 SGHRS and CDR2 YFSETQ come from the germline V gene. CDR3 coding DNA: TGCGCCAGCAGTTTTCTACCCTGGGACCGAACCTACGAGCAGTACTTC. It translates to CASSFLPWDRTYEQYF.

CDR3 DNA sequence: TGCAGTGCTAGAACGCGCACGGCCCAGTTCTTC. This codes for CSARTRTAQFF. V is TRBV20-1 and J is TRBJ2-1; D not certain. CDR3 length equals 11 residues. Germline V gene sequence: CDR1 DFQATT, CDR2 SNEGSKA (reference sequence). V dropped 2 bases and J dropped 13 bases, with 12 bases sitting between them.

V gene TRBV2 combines with J gene TRBJ1-2; the match to TRBD1 covers 10 bases. CDR1 and CDR2 from the germline V gene are SNHLY and FYNNEI. The CDR3 covers 15 residues. The trim removed 6 bases at V and 4 bases at J, leaving 8 bases unmatched. CDR3 residues: CASRTGTGVIYGYTF. In DNA, the CDR3 is TGTGCCAGCAGGACCGGGACAGGGGTTATCTATGGCTACACCTTC.

This clone was seen only once. The J gene is TRBJ2-7, the V gene TRBV13; 12 positions match TRBD1. The CDR3 spans 15 residues. Per the germline V gene, CDR1 is PRHDT and CDR2 is FYEKMQ (reference sequence). J lost 7 bases, V lost 10 bases, and 14 bases had no gene match. The CDR3 sequence is CATTKWGQGASEQYF. The CDR3, as DNA: TGTGCCACCACGAAGTGGGGACAGGGGGCGAGTGAGCAGTACTTC.

The chain employs TRBV13 and TRBJ1-2; 8 bases match TRBD1. Germline values: CDR1 PRHDT, CDR2 FYEKMQ (reference sequence). This CDR3 comprises 15 residues. The V and J ends lost 5 bases and 0 bases, in that order; junction bases with no gene match: 5. The CDR3 loop is CASSPQGAPNYGYTF. The CDR3 nucleotides are TGTGCCAGCAGCCCCCAGGGGGCACCTAACTATGGCTACACCTTC.